This is a list of T cell receptor beta chains from one sample in a study of OX40 agonist ivuxolimab in advanced cancers. Sequencing used immunoSEQ multiplex PCR; TCRdb keeps in-frame clones, though not all of them. The data hold some 23,000 clones, with around 81% observed a single time. The sequenced sample was CD4+ or CD8+ T cells sorted from blood, obtained in a trial of the OX40 agonist ivuxolimab. These receptors were collected from an adult with an advanced solid tumor such as melanoma, head and neck, liver or kidney cancer. The CDR3 runs from the conserved cysteine through the conserved F or W. A D gene is named only where the DNA matches it firmly. Only some rows state a clone size, as once, few, many or a class for expanded clones.

v_gene	len	j_gene	abundance	d_gene	CDR3aa	CDR3nt
TRBV27	16	TRBJ2-1	NA	TRBD2	CASSLLAGGFGNEQFF	TGTGCCAGCAGTTTATTAGCGGGAGGATTCGGCAATGAGCAGTTCTTC
TRBV5-1	15	TRBJ2-3	few	TRBD2	CASSESGVTTDTQYF	TGCGCCAGCAGCGAGAGCGGGGTGACCACAGATACGCAGTATTTT
TRBV7-9	14	TRBJ2-5	NA	NA	CASSHPGGAETQYF	TGTGCCAGCAGCCACCCGGGGGGCGCGGAGACCCAGTACTTC
TRBV6-4	14	TRBJ1-1	medium-sized	NA	CASSEGDSLTEAFF	TGTGCCAGCAGCGAAGGCGACAGCCTCACTGAAGCTTTCTTT
TRBV6-6	15	TRBJ2-7	few	TRBD1	CASSYSPGQFYEQYF	TGTGCCAGCAGTTACTCGCCGGGACAGTTCTACGAGCAGTACTTC
TRBV2	16	TRBJ2-7	NA	TRBD2	CASSEAWSSGSYEQYF	TGTGCCAGCAGTGAAGCGTGGTCTAGCGGCTCCTACGAGCAGTACTTC
TRBV9	14	TRBJ1-1	NA	NA	CASSVVSGSAEAFF	TGTGCCAGCAGCGTAGTCTCGGGATCCGCTGAAGCTTTCTTT
TRBV5-6	12	TRBJ2-1	NA	NA	CASSLSNNEQFF	TGTGCCAGCAGCTTATCGAACAATGAGCAGTTCTTC
TRBV7-9	15	TRBJ2-2	few	NA	CASSFRQGGDRELFF	TGTGCCAGCAGCTTCCGGCAGGGGGGAGACCGGGAGCTGTTTTTT
TRBV27	13	TRBJ1-1	few	NA	CASSLSPTTEAFF	TGTGCCAGCAGTTTATCCCCGACCACTGAAGCTTTCTTT
TRBV9	13	TRBJ2-1	once	NA	CASSVGGYDEQFF	TGTGCCAGCAGCGTAGGAGGGTACGATGAGCAGTTCTTC
TRBV30	14	TRBJ2-7	NA	TRBD2	CAWSRLAVGYEQYF	TGTGCCTGGAGTCGGCTAGCGGTAGGCTACGAGCAGTACTTC
TRBV5-6	12	TRBJ2-7	NA	NA	CASSFPNYEQYF	TGTGCCAGCAGCTTCCCGAACTACGAGCAGTACTTC
TRBV6-1	16	TRBJ2-7	NA	TRBD2	CASSEPWLAGGNEQYF	TGTGCCAGCAGTGAACCTTGGCTAGCGGGGGGTAACGAGCAGTACTTC
TRBV19	17	TRBJ1-2	NA	TRBD1	CASSLDRGTGEGYGYTF	TGTGCCAGCAGCCTAGATAGGGGGACAGGGGAAGGTTATGGCTACACCTTC
TRBV5-4	15	TRBJ2-7	NA	NA	CASSLNRQASYEQYF	TGTGCCAGCAGCTTGAATCGGCAGGCCTCCTACGAGCAGTACTTC
TRBV7-9	13	TRBJ2-1	NA	TRBD2	CASFSGSYNEQFF	TGTGCCAGCTTCAGCGGGAGCTACAATGAGCAGTTCTTC
TRBV5-5	13	TRBJ2-1	NA	NA	CASSLQGSYEQFF	TGTGCCAGCAGCTTACAGGGATCGTATGAGCAGTTCTTC
TRBV28	13	TRBJ1-4	few	NA	CASRPQGTEKLFF	TGTGCCAGCAGGCCACAGGGTACTGAAAAACTGTTTTTT
TRBV29-1	14	TRBJ2-5	NA	NA	CSVEGVGAVETQYF	TGCAGCGTTGAAGGTGTAGGGGCGGTCGAGACCCAGTACTTC
TRBV27	13	TRBJ2-5	NA	NA	CASSFGAAETQYF	TGTGCCAGCAGTTTCGGGGCGGCAGAGACCCAGTACTTC
TRBV7-6	15	TRBJ1-2	NA	NA	CASSPTGTADYGYTF	TGTGCCAGCAGCCCCACCGGGACCGCTGACTATGGCTACACCTTC
TRBV2	13	TRBJ2-7	NA	NA	CASSGGDTYEQYF	TGTGCCAGCAGTGGGGGGGACACCTACGAGCAGTACTTC
TRBV19	13	TRBJ2-7	once	TRBD2	CASRASGSYEQYF	TGTGCCAGTAGGGCTAGCGGGTCCTACGAGCAGTACTTC
TRBV6-1	14	TRBJ1-4	NA	NA	CASKHRFSNEKLFF	TGTGCCAGCAAGCACAGGTTTTCTAATGAAAAACTGTTTTTT
TRBV9	12	TRBJ1-1	NA	NA	CASSGGRSEAFF	TGTGCCAGCAGCGGGGGGCGGAGTGAAGCTTTCTTT
TRBV7-3	16	TRBJ2-1	NA	TRBD2	CASSLTGTSGFNEQFF	TGTGCCAGCAGCCTGACCGGGACTAGCGGATTCAATGAGCAGTTCTTC
TRBV9	12	TRBJ1-3	few	NA	CASSADGYTIYF	TGTGCCAGCAGCGCGGACGGGTACACCATATATTTT
TRBV15	14	TRBJ2-5	NA	NA	CATSRQQGQETQYF	TGTGCCACCAGCAGACAACAGGGTCAGGAGACCCAGTACTTC
TRBV5-3	17	TRBJ1-4	NA	NA	CARSLVPRAATNEKLFF	TGTGCCAGAAGCTTGGTACCCAGGGCTGCGACTAATGAAAAACTGTTTTTT
TRBV19	13	TRBJ2-7	medium-sized	TRBD1	CASAPRGSYEQYF	TGTGCCAGTGCTCCCAGGGGGTCCTACGAGCAGTACTTC
TRBV9	15	TRBJ2-7	NA	NA	CASSAGGALSYEQYF	TGTGCCAGCAGCGCTGGTGGGGCCCTCTCCTACGAGCAGTACTTC
TRBV19	13	TRBJ1-5	NA	NA	CASSDDSYQPQHF	TGTGCCAGTAGTGACGACAGTTATCAGCCCCAGCATTTT
TRBV5-1	14	TRBJ1-2	once	NA	CASSFGGDWYGYTF	TGCGCCAGCAGCTTTGGTGGTGACTGGTATGGCTACACCTTC
TRBV27	16	TRBJ2-1	NA	TRBD2	CASSFLAGGPYNEQFF	TGTGCCAGCAGTTTCTTAGCGGGAGGGCCCTACAATGAGCAGTTCTTC
TRBV14	11	TRBJ2-7	once	NA	CASSQDYEQYF	TGTGCCAGCAGCCAAGACTACGAGCAGTACTTC
TRBV11-2	13	TRBJ2-7	once	TRBD2	CASSLEASGEQYF	TGTGCCAGCAGCTTAGAGGCTAGCGGGGAGCAGTACTTC
TRBV28	13	TRBJ2-4	once	NA	CASSPGRSVIQYF	TGTGCCAGCAGTCCGGGACGGAGCGTCATTCAGTACTTC
TRBV9	15	TRBJ2-1	NA	TRBD1	CASSSADRAYNEQFF	TGTGCCAGCAGCTCCGCCGACAGGGCCTACAATGAGCAGTTCTTC
TRBV7-9	14	TRBJ1-4	NA	NA	CASSSELRGEKLFF	TGTGCCAGCAGCTCTGAACTTAGGGGTGAAAAACTGTTTTTT
TRBV11-2	12	TRBJ2-7	NA	NA	CASSYSATEQYF	TGTGCCAGCAGCTACAGTGCAACCGAGCAGTACTTC
TRBV27	13	TRBJ2-1	NA	TRBD2	CASGLRGVNEQFF	TGTGCCAGCGGCCTCCGGGGGGTGAATGAGCAGTTCTTC
TRBV7-7	16	TRBJ2-1	once	TRBD1	CASSSNPGQPKNEQFF	TGTGCCAGCAGCTCAAACCCGGGACAGCCAAAAAATGAGCAGTTCTTC
TRBV11-2	15	TRBJ1-2	NA	TRBD1	CASSLGTGGYYGYTF	TGTGCCAGCAGCTTAGGGACAGGGGGGTACTATGGCTACACCTTC
TRBV4-2	14	TRBJ2-5	NA	NA	CASSQGQNQETQYF	TGTGCCAGCAGCCAAGGACAAAATCAAGAGACCCAGTACTTC
TRBV7-2	16	TRBJ2-7	NA	TRBD2	CASSFYSGGAYDEQYF	TGTGCCAGCAGCTTTTATAGCGGGGGGGCCTACGACGAGCAGTACTTC
TRBV19	14	TRBJ2-3	NA	TRBD1	CASSDREVADTQYF	TGTGCCAGTAGTGACAGGGAAGTAGCAGATACGCAGTATTTT
TRBV16	13	TRBJ2-3	NA	NA	CASSQSGPDTQYF	TGTGCCAGCAGCCAATCAGGACCAGATACGCAGTATTTT
TRBV7-8	15	TRBJ2-5	NA	NA	CASSSSSGSQETQYF	TGTGCCAGCAGCTCGTCATCGGGTTCCCAAGAGACCCAGTACTTC
TRBV5-4	13	TRBJ2-7	NA	TRBD2	CASSPGGSYEQYF	TGTGCCAGCAGCCCCGGGGGGTCCTACGAGCAGTACTTC
TRBV7-3	15	TRBJ1-5	NA	NA	CASRPGRGARQPQHF	TGTGCCAGCAGACCGGGCAGGGGAGCTCGTCAGCCCCAGCATTTT
TRBV7-9	14	TRBJ1-1	NA	TRBD1	CASTFGQGNTEAFF	TGTGCCAGCACCTTCGGACAGGGGAACACTGAAGCTTTCTTT
TRBV9	16	TRBJ2-7	NA	TRBD1	CASSVNPRDSTYEQYF	TGTGCCAGCAGCGTAAACCCCAGGGACAGCACCTACGAGCAGTACTTC